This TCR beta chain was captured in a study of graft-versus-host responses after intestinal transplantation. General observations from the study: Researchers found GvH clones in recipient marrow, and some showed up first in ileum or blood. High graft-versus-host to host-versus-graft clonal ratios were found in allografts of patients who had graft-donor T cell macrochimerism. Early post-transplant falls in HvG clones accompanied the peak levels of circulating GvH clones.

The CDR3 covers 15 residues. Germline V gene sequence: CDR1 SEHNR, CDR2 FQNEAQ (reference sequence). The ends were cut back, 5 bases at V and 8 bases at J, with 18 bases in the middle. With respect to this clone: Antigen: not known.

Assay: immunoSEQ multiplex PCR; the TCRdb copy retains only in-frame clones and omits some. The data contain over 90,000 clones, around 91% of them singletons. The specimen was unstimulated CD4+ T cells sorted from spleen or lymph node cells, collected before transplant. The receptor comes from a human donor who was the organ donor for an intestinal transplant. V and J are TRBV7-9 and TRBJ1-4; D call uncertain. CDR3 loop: CASSRPAAGGEKLFF. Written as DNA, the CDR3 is TGTGCCAGCAGCCGGCCGGCAGCCGGAGGGGAAAAACTGTTTTTT.